The sequence of this TCR beta chain was determined in a study of T cells in Graves' hyperthyroidism and ophthalmopathy. RNA transcripts yielded amplified TCR beta CDR3 regions. Carried out on the TCR CDR3, a first-round RT-PCR used the HTBI primer set. MiXCR was run by TCRdb on the multiplex PCR reads, yielding one entry per CDR3 protein. This sample has a few hundred thousand distinct CDR3 sequences, with under 25% found just once. Graves' hyperthyroidism is called stable when ophthalmopathy does not progress within 18 months. On the basis of clinical symptoms, serum thyroxine and TRAb, thyroid ultrasound and orbital computed tomography, diagnoses were made. Concerning this clonotype itself: What it binds is unknown.

The study, taken as a whole, reports: By a 13 V-J model, ophthalmopathy was set apart from stable hyperthyroidism. Ophthalmopathy, which appeared later, was predicted by the model a median about 5.9 months before onset.

Germline V lookup: CDR1 KGHDR, CDR2 SFDVKD. V was pared by 4 bases and J by 1 base, with 7 bases of the junction left unmatched. The CDR3 runs 18 residues. This sequence was found in a man aged 18 to 30 with Graves' hyperthyroidism. V usage is TRBV24-1 and J usage is TRBJ2-5, with TRBD2 matching 14 bases. Sequenced input: blood. CDR3 sequence: CATSDVGLAGVTQETQYF. As DNA, the CDR3 is TGTGCCACCAGTGACGTGGGACTAGCGGGGGTAACCCAAGAGACCCAGTACTTC.